This TCR beta chain derives from a study of regulatory T cells in long-lasting Graves disease (dated by TCRdb to the early 2020s). At the level of the whole study: In the newly diagnosed Graves' disease group, patients had been taking antithyroid drugs for less than 3 months. Peripheral blood TCR sequencing and RNA sequencing compared persistent Graves' disease patients with newly diagnosed Graves' disease patients. The study was registered as a clinical trial and conducted in China. A total of around 35 samples underwent TCR sequencing, from roughly 13 patients with persistent Graves' disease and around 20 patients with newly diagnosed Graves' disease.

This sample's time point label indicates: newly diagnosed GD, antithyroid drugs for less than 3 months. RNA was extracted from PBMCs in TRIzol for both TCR sequencing and RNA sequencing. The diagnosis of Graves' disease was made according to American Thyroid Association guidelines. The patients came from an endocrinology department in Xi'an, China. Each patient gave 8.5 to 9.5 milliliters of peripheral blood, collected in an EDTA anticoagulant tube. PBMCs were isolated by Ficoll Paque Plus density gradient separation without further T cell sorting. An Agilent 2100 Bioanalyzer and agarose gel were used to assess RNA quality, and a NanoDrop 2000 was used to measure RNA concentration. Between the V and J ends, shortened by 1 base and 4 bases respectively, the junction contains 16 bases. The germline V gene specifies MNHEY as CDR1 and SVGAGI as CDR2. Taken from cysteine to phenylalanine, the CDR3 has 16 residues. The sequence is cut down to CDR3 DNA, 48 bases in frame from base 1.

To prepare the library, multiplex PCR was applied. Data came from an Illumina HiSeq 4000. TCR beta libraries were built with iRepertoire HTBI primers and Arm-PCR amplification of CDR3 regions. Gel purification was performed on PCR products prior to sequencing. Regarding the original processing steps: Gene usage analysis of CDR3 amino acid clonotypes used the 62 TRBV and 14 to 15 TRBJ segments found across samples. COPE and FqMerger were used to merge the filtered high-quality paired reads into contigs. Contigs were aligned with BLAST to IMGT TRBV, TRBD and TRBJ reference genes, and CDR3 was defined per IMGT. Clonotypes above 0.1% frequency were classified as highly expanded clones. Shannon entropy was used to measure repertoire diversity, and the Gini coefficient was used to measure V-J evenness. Clonotypes shared by more than one individual were considered public. TCRdb cleaned the public reads at Q25 with fastp, built clones with MiXCR and kept in-frame beta chains. One record per CDR3 amino acid sequence lists the most common genes and DNA. V and J calls and clone size were set by TCRdb, not the authors. The sample contains some 500,000 distinct CDR3 sequences, about 15% of them found a single time. The ten largest clones capture around 25% of the sample.

Overall study results and their limits: The small sample size was acknowledged by the authors as a limitation that may reduce accuracy. Sequencing and analysis were limited to the TCR beta chain. Compared with newly diagnosed patients, patients with persistent Graves' disease had lower TCR Shannon entropy and fewer highly expanded clones, which suggests clonal expansion. More public clonotypes were shared among persistent patients (roughly 3,000) than among newly diagnosed patients (more than 950). Only peripheral blood was studied, because thyroid tissue, the primary lesion, was inaccessible. TRBV28, TRBJ1-2 and TRBJ2-5 were preferentially used in persistent disease, while TRBV20-1 and TRBJ2-1 were favored in newly diagnosed disease.

In this sample, this clonotype turned up many times. Its specific antigen is unknown. Base quality data are lacking; no much larger clone is found one base away. These data were also filed under a second study, of T cells in Graves' hyperthyroidism and ophthalmopathy. Looking at the second paper: Stable Graves' hyperthyroidism was defined as no progression to ophthalmopathy during 18 months of follow-up. Hyperthyroidism patients were aged 18 to 65 years and newly diagnosed, with disease duration of less than 2 months. Patients with uncontrolled infections, other autoimmune diseases, pregnancy or lactation were excluded. Clinical symptoms, serum thyroxine and TRAb, thyroid ultrasound, and orbital computed tomography formed the basis for the diagnoses. For the first round of RT-PCR on the TCR CDR3, the HTBI primer set was used together with the Qiagen OneStep RT-PCR kit. Most expanded thyroid clonotypes (frequency above 0.001) were also detected in blood, suggesting blood repertoires may reflect thyroid immune responses. A 13 V-J signature model separated ophthalmopathy from stable hyperthyroidism, with over 85% sensitivity and roughly 84% specificity in cross-validation and 80%/75% in testing. In validation, progression to ophthalmopathy was predicted by the model with approximately 67% sensitivity and around 76% specificity, a median of approximately 6.5 months before onset. To identify distinguishing TCR V-J signatures, a discovery cohort of 100 or so patients was used, comprising 43 with Graves' ophthalmopathy and approximately 58 with stable Graves' hyperthyroidism. An independent validation cohort of 18 to 20 hyperthyroidism patients and about 16 patients who later progressed to ophthalmopathy tested prospective prediction of ophthalmopathy. The approximately 100 discovery patients were divided at random into training and test sets in a 7:3 ratio. In addition, the study compared T-cell repertoires in thyroid tissue and in blood from roughly six Graves' hyperthyroidism patients. After blood sampling, hyperthyroidism patients were treated with methimazole at a starting dose of 30 mg daily, and ophthalmopathy patients were treated with high-dose intravenous methylprednisolone. The libraries were constructed in a second round of multiplex PCR and then size-selected and purified. Paired-end sequencing of the libraries was performed with 100 bp reads on an Illumina HiSeq2000. SOAPnuke was used to process the raw data, removing reads that contained adapters or uncalled bases, had a mean Phred below 15, or lacked an exact match to the constant primer or identifier. COPE v1.2.5 was used to merge high-quality paired reads, and clonotypes were defined as unique nucleotide sequences. MiTCR v1.1 was used to align clonotypes to the IMGT TRBV, TRBD and TRBJ reference segments. The analysis included only V-J combinations with a frequency above 0.0001, which together covered approximately 99% of the repertoires. A TCS score was defined as the ratio between F50 (clonal expansion) and ExV (chaos), using BLOSUM62-based TCRdist between CDR3 peptides within each V-J. Welch's t-statistics and random forest reduced around 510 V-J features to 10 to 15, which were used in a naive Bayes classifier (R e1071). Sample size was not statistically predetermined, and blinding of investigators to group allocation was not performed. According to the paper, TCR Vbeta CDR3 sequencing was carried out on approximately 140 peripheral blood samples, which came from more than 40 ophthalmopathy, about 75 hyperthyroidism and roughly 17 progressor patients.

This material consisted of peripheral blood mononuclear cells (PBMCs), taken at new diagnosis, from a patient treated with antithyroid drugs. The receptor comes from a woman between 40 and 65 years old with Graves disease. Donor details come from another sample of the same person, matched by shared clones. The rearrangement combines TRBV6-5 with TRBJ1-1, with the D gene call left open. The encoded CDR3 is CASSYYPRPLGTEAFF. The DNA sequence is TGTGCCAGCAGTTACTACCCAAGGCCGTTGGGCACTGAAGCTTTCTTT.